The present T cell receptor (beta chain) was sequenced within a study of cytomegalovirus exposure and HLA in healthy donors (dated by TCRdb to 2017 to 2019). Context from the whole study: In an earlier analysis of 550 to 750 of the donors, around 290 Gb of sequence data and 100 million or so unique TCR beta sequences from about 179 million T cells were reported. Roughly 300 gigabases of sequencing data and approximately 85 million unique TCR sequences were included in an early release covering about 600 HLA-typed donors. Of the roughly 410 genotyped donors, more than 75% were placed in the genetic ancestry cluster associated with self-reported Caucasian donors. The aim of the study was to test whether cataloging public T cell receptors could identify signatures of past pathogen exposure. Using immunosequencing, the study profiled T cell repertoires from 550 to 750 subjects and related those repertoires to cytomegalovirus serostatus. Along with the approximately 650-subject first cohort, a separate validation cohort of around 120 different subjects was used. To predict cytomegalovirus infection status, the study combined high-throughput TCR immunosequencing, statistical association of individual TCRs with disease status, and machine learning. To study patterns of TCR occurrence, a later analysis re-analyzed previously published TCR beta repertoires from 700 or so donors and added high-resolution HLA genotyping. Rather than using new phenotypic data, the later analysis identified candidate immune exposures from TCR beta sequences and from how often those sequences occurred across donors. In an earlier analysis of roughly 580 of the donors, high-throughput TCR beta sequencing was used to judge whether each TCR beta V gene segment behaved as functional or pseudogenic. Alongside the repertoire data, information on donor age, sex, ethnicity and CMV serostatus was compiled. A later genetic analysis took genome-wide SNP genotypes for 398 of the 666 donors and used that subset as a discovery cohort. All discovery cohort repertoires had been generated using a single sequencing platform. HLA typing covered class I and class II loci at four-digit resolution. The number of typed donors differed by locus: about 620-630 for A, B, C, DRB1 and DQB1; some 540 for DQA1; approximately 600 for DPA1; and some 470 for DPB1. Because of strong linkage in the cohort, roughly five DR-DQ haplotypes were treated as single units for association and clustering. Across about 380 genotyped donors of the cohort, an average of roughly 250,000 unique TCR beta nucleotide sequences per donor were sequenced, and approximately 19% of those sequences were non-productive.

Study-level results and caveats: Correlated functional status among segregating V segments might be attributable to linkage disequilibrium, but an unknown experimental factor could not be ruled out. CMV serostatus was the only immune exposure information available for the cohort. In a later genetic analysis, a missense DCLRE1C variant was associated with V-gene and J-gene trimming of TCR beta chains, and the association was replicated in an independent cohort. Strong co-occurrence of HLA alleles, especially DR and DQ, made assigning TCR associations to individual alleles difficult. According to a later analysis, parvovirus B19, influenza, CMV and Epstein-Barr virus appeared linked to several top co-occurrence clusters. In this cohort, only TCR beta chains were sequenced, and detectable features were limited by the absence of alpha or paired-chain data. In a later analysis, HLA-associated TCR beta chains were found to be more clonally expanded and to have lower generation probabilities than equally common non-associated chains. Because HLA typing was missing for some donors at each locus, association tests included only the typed subset. In a later analysis, over 15,000 TCR beta sequences were associated with specific HLA alleles at a false discovery rate of 0.05. Presence/absence analyses assumed roughly uniform sequencing depth across donors, an assumption that may not hold. In an earlier analysis of around 600 of the donors, most TCR beta V segments were observed in productive rearrangements about 87% or about 30% of the time, broadly matching IMGT annotations. The classifier was reported to diagnose cytomegalovirus status with high specificity and sensitivity in both the original cohort and the validation cohort. Most TCR sequences were seen in very few donors, while some public TCRs were found in many individuals. A later genetic analysis reported fewer N-insertions in productive TCRs among donors in an Asian-associated ancestry cluster than the roughly 620-donor mean. The earlier analysis of about 600 of the donors excluded roughly 17 rarely observed V segments, including chromosome 9 orphons, because counts were too low. A further reported finding was that TCR beta sequences accurately predicted the HLA-A and HLA-B alleles for most subjects in the first cohort. It was suggested by the authors that the approach could potentially be generalized to other disease states and immunological phenotypes. In a later analysis, most CMV-associated TCR beta chains were found to appear HLA-restricted, with HLA associations seemingly driven largely by CMV exposure. A group of highly shared sequence variants was considered likely to be a technical artifact of the sequencing pipeline. The study listed approximately 160 TCR beta chains as associated with cytomegalovirus. The 87-base-pair reads could not distinguish some IMGT-functional V segments, including TRBV6-2 and TRBV6-3, so those segments were excluded. A later analysis found that TCR association rates varied across HLA loci, with DRB1 alleles showing the most associated TCRs and HLA-C alleles the fewest. In vitro tests confirmed that a few of the cytomegalovirus-associated TCR beta chains recognize cytomegalovirus antigens.

The table lists this clone with a count of one. Its antigen has not been determined. Base qualities were left out, and no much larger clone turns up one base away. Deletion took 6 bases off V and 6 bases off J, with a span of 18 bases between the germline ends. CDR1 and CDR2, looked up from the germline V gene, are SGHAT and FQNNGV. There are 15 amino acids in the CDR3, from cysteine to phenylalanine inclusive. Of all the DNA, just the CDR3 is kept, 45 bases in frame from base 1. In total, 666 healthy bone marrow donors made up the cohort. Cohort members were all nominally healthy when sampled, although unrecorded immune exposures were likely present. The donor was CMV seropositive and belonged to the group of around 300 seropositive cohort members. Each donor provided a peripheral blood sample, and peripheral blood mononuclear cells were used for TCR beta sequencing. The Qiagen DNeasy Blood Extraction Kit was used to extract genomic DNA from the blood cell samples.

Libraries came from the immunoSEQ multiplex PCR assay. For the multiplex PCR, a mixture combining 60 forward primers for TCR Vbeta segments and 13 reverse primers for TCR Jbeta segments was used. Amplification of the CDR3 region of rearranged TCR beta genes was performed with a multiplex PCR assay on genomic DNA. On the Illumina HiSeq System, the amplified TCR beta libraries were sequenced as 87-base-pair reads. The paper's data handling went like this. Across the 670 or so repertoires, a later analysis counted approximately 83 million unique TCR beta chains, approximately 10 million of which were shared by at least two donors. A nearest-neighbor algorithm error-corrected the raw reads and collapsed the reads into unique sequences, merging closely related sequences to remove PCR and sequencing errors. Alignment of CDR3 sequences to IMGT reference sequences was used to assign V, D and J gene segments. For a sequence to be retained, at least a six-nucleotide match to both a V gene segment and a J gene segment was required. A rearrangement counted as productive if the CDR3 had no stop codons and remained in frame with V and J, and every other rearrangement counted as non-productive. Following IMGT convention, CDR3 was defined as the stretch from the second conserved V-encoded cysteine to the conserved J-encoded phenylalanine. The earlier analysis of about 610 of the donors excluded sequences that lacked an unambiguous match to a single V gene segment. In an earlier analysis of approximately 590 of the donors, V segments were called functional above 56.7% productive rearrangements and were called segregating when the between-donor standard deviation exceeded 5%. A statistical classification framework was built to diagnose cytomegalovirus status from the catalog of TCR beta chain sequences. V and J gene assignment, in a later analysis, came from comparing TCR nucleotide sequences with IMGT/GENE-DB human TR gene sequences. A later analysis assigned CDR3 sequences and most-parsimonious VDJ recombination scenarios with the TCRdist pipeline. In a later analysis, every TCR beta chain was defined by the combination of its CDR3 amino acid sequence and its V-gene family, and reads without a unique V-gene family were dropped. A later analysis removed 450 to 600 highly shared, low-generation-probability nucleotide sequences to deal with suspected cross-contamination and a sequencing artifact. For each public chain, a later analysis derived a clonal expansion index from normalized ranks of inferred template counts within each repertoire. Generation probabilities in a later analysis came from a VDJ recombination model fitted to out-of-frame rearrangements, and those results were checked against IGoR. In a later analysis, TCR-TCR, TCR-HLA and TCR-CMV co-occurrence was scored with hypergeometric tests, and a repertoire-size bias correction was applied to TCR pairs. To estimate false discovery rates, a later analysis permuted the HLA or CMV assignments 20 times. In a later analysis, co-occurring TCRs were grouped using DBSCAN, and TCRdist sequence similarity was added for clustering within HLA-allele-positive subsets. For co-occurrence clustering, repertoires with fewer than 30,000 or more than 120,000 public chains were excluded, along with roughly 5 repertoires with anomalous nucleotide sharing. The source is immuneACCESS, and TCRdb retained only in-frame sequences with V and J called. Part of the clones is not carried over; for the studies checked, unresolved V genes explain less than half of this, and the remainder is unexplained. V, J and clone size derive from that table, while D and trimming were established from the DNA sequence. A total of approximately 120,000 clones appear in this sample, over 65% of them only once. The top ten clonotypes cover roughly a tenth of the sample.

The receptor's source is a man aged 25-45 years in good health and CMV-seropositive. The rearrangement combines TRBV11-2 with TRBJ2-1; perhaps TRBD2 is the D gene, with 6 bases matching. Sequenced sample: PBMCs. The DNA sequence is as follows: TGTGCCAGCAGTTTCACCCGAGGTAGCGGCAATGAGCAGTTCTTC. This translates into CASSFTRGSGNEQFF. The CDR3, completed at both ends by the reference TRBV11-2 and TRBJ2-1 genes, gives the full variable domain EAGVAQSPRYKIIEKRQSVAFWCNPISGHATLYWYQQILGQGPKLLIQFQNNGVVDDSQLPKDRFSAERLKGVDSTLKIQPAKLEDSAVYLCASSFTRGSGNEQFFGPGTRLTVL.